The T cell receptor beta chain under discussion was sequenced for a study of cytomegalovirus exposure and HLA in healthy donors. Study-level background: As an earlier analysis found, roughly 180 million T cells yielded about 120 million unique TCR beta sequences.

There are 15 residues in the CDR3. CDR1 is LNHDA, CDR2 SQIVND, per germline (reference sequence). The germline V and J ends were trimmed by 3 bases and 5 bases, with 17 bases remaining between them. It was with 60 Vbeta and 13 Jbeta primers that the PCR ran. The data were produced by immunoSEQ multiplex PCR, yet TCRdb's version contains in-frame clones alone and is incomplete. The table lists roughly 100,000 clones, over 9.5% of them singletons, with more than 15% in the top ten. Overall study findings and caveats: In a later analysis, at a false discovery rate of 0.05, about 17,000 TCR beta sequences matched HLA alleles. Researchers reported in a later analysis that a missense DCLRE1C variant was tied to TCR beta V- and J-gene trimming.

Details on this clone: The target antigen is unknown.

Sequencing was done on a sample of PBMCs. The TCR originated in a middle-aged man in good health and CMV-seropositive. J is TRBJ2-7 and V is TRBV19; D is perhaps TRBD2 (6 bases). CDR3 nucleotides: TGTGCCAGTAGTATTCCGGAGGGAGGAAGACACGAGCAGTACTTC. Its protein product is CASSIPEGGRHEQYF.